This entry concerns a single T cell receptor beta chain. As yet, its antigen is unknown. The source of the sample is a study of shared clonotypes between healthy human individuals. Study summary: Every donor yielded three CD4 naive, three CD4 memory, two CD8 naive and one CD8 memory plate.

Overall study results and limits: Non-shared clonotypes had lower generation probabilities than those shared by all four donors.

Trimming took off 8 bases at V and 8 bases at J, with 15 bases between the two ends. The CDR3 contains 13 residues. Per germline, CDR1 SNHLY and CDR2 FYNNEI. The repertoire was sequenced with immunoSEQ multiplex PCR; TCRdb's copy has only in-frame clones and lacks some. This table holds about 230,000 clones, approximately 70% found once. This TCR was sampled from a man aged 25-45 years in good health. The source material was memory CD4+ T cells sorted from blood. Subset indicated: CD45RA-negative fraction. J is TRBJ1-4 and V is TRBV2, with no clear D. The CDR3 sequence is CASALRVEEKLFF. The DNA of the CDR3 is TGTGCCAGCGCACTAAGGGTTGAAGAAAAACTGTTTTTT.